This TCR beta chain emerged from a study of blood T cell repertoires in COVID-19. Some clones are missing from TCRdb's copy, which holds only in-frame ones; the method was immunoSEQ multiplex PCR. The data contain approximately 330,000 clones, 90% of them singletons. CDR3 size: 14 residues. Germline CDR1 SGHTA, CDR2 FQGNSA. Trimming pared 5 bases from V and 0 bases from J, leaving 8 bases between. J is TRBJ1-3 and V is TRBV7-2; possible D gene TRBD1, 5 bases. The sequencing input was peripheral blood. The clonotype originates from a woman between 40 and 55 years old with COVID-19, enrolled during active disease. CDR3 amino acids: CASSPDTSGNTIYF. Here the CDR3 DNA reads TGTGCCAGCAGCCCGGACACCTCTGGAAACACCATATATTTT.